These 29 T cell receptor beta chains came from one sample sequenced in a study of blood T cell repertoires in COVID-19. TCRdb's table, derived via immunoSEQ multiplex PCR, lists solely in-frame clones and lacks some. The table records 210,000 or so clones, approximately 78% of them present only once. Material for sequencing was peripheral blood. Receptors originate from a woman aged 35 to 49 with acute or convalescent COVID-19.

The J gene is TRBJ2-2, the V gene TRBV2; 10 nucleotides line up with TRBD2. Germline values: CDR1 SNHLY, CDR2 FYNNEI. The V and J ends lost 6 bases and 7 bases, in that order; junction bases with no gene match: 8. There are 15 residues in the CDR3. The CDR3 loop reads CASSLAGVAGGELFF. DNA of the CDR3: TGTGCCAGCAGCCTAGCGGGAGTAGCGGGCGGGGAGCTGTTTTTT.

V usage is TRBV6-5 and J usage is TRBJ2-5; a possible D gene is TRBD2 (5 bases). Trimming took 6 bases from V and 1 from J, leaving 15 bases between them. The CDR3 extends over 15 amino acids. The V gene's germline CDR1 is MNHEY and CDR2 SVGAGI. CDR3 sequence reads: CASRLEPDLQETQYF. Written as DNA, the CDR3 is TGTGCCAGCAGACTAGAACCTGACCTCCAAGAGACCCAGTACTTC.

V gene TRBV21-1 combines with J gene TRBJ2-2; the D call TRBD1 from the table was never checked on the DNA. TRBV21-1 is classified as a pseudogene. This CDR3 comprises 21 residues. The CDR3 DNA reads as TGTGCCAGCAGCAAAAAGAGTTACGTGATGACAGGGGGCCAGGGCACCGGGGAGCTGTTTTTT. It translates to CASSKKSYVMTGGQGTGELFF.

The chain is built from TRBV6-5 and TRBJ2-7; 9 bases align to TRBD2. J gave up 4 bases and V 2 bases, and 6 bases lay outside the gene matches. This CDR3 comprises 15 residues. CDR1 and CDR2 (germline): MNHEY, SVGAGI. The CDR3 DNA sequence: TGTGCCAGCAGTTACGAGGCGGGGGGGCGGTACGAGCAGTACTTC. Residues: CASSYEAGGRYEQYF.

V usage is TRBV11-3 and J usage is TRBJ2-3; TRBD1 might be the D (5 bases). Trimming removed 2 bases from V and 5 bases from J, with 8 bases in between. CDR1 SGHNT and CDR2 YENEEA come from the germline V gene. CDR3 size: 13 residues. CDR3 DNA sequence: TGTGCCAGCAGCTTAAGTCAGGGAGATACGCAGTATTTT. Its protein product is CASSLSQGDTQYF. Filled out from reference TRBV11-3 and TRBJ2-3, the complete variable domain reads EAGVVQSPRYKIIEKKQPVAFWCNPISGHNTLYWYLQNLGQGPELLIRYENEEAVDDSQLPKDRFSAERLKGVDSTLKIQPAELGDSAVYLCASSLSQGDTQYFGPGTRLTVL.

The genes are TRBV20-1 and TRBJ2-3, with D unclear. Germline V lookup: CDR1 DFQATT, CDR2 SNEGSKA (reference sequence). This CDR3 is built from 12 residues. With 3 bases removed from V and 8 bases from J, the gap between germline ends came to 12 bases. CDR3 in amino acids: CSASVSAVTQYF. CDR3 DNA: TGCAGTGCTAGTGTCAGTGCAGTTACGCAGTATTTT.

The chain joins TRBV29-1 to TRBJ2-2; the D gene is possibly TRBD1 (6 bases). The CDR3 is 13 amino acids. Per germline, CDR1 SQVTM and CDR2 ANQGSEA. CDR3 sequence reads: CALRDTYTGELFF. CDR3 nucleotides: TGCGCGCTCCGGGACACCTACACCGGGGAGCTGTTTTTT.

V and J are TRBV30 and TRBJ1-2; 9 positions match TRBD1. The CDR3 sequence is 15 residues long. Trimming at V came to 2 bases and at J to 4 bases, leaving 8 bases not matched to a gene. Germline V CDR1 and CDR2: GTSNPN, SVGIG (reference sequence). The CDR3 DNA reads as TGTGCCTGGAGTCCCCCACAGGGGGCCCTCTATGGCTACACCTTC. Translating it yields CAWSPPQGALYGYTF.

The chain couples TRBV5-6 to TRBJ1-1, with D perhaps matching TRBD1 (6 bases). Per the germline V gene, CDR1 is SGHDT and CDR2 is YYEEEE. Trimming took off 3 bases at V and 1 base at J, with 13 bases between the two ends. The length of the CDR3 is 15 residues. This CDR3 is CASSWPGHRNTEAFF. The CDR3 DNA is TGTGCCAGCAGCTGGCCGGGACACAGGAACACTGAAGCTTTCTTT. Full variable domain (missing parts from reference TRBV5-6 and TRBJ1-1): DAGVTQSPTHLIKTRGQQVTLRCSPKSGHDTVSWYQQALGQGPQFIFQYYEEEERQRGNFPDRFSGHQFPNYSSELNVNALLLGDSALYLCASSWPGHRNTEAFFGQGTRLTVV.

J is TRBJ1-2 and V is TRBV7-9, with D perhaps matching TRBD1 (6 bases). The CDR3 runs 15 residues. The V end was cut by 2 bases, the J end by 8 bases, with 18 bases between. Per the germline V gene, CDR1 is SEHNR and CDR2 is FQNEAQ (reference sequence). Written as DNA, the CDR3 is TGTGCCAGCAGCTTAATTTTGGACAGCCAAATGGGCTACACCTTC. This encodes CASSLILDSQMGYTF.

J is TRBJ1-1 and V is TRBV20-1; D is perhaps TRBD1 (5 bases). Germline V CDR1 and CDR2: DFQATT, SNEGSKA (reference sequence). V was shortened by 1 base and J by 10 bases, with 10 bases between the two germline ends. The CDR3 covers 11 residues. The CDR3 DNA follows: TGCAGTGCTAGAGGGTCAACAGGAGCTTTCTTT. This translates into CSARGSTGAFF.

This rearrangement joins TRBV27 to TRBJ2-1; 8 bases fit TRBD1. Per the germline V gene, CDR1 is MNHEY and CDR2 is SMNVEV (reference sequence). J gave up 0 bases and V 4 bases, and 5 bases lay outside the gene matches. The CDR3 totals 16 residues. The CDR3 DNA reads TGTGCCAGCAGTTCCTCGACAGGGGCCTCCTACAATGAGCAGTTCTTC. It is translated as CASSSSTGASYNEQFF.

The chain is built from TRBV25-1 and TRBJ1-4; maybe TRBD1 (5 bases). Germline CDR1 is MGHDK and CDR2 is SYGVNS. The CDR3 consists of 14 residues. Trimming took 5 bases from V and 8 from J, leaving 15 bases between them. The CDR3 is CASSLGPEGEKLFF. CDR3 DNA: TGTGCCAGCAGTCTCGGACCGGAGGGGGAAAAACTGTTTTTT. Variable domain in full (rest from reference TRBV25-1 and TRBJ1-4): EADIYQTPRYLVIGTGKKITLECSQTMGHDKMYWYQQDPGMELHLIHYSYGVNSTEKGDLSSESTVSRIRTEHFPLTLESARPSHTSQYLCASSLGPEGEKLFFGSGTQLSVL.

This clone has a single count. For the CDR3, the DNA is TGTGCCAGCAGCGACCAGGGCAGGGGGTTAGGGGAGCAGTACTTC. Residues: CASSDQGRGLGEQYF. The chain recombines TRBV14 with TRBJ2-7, with 7 bases identical to TRBD1. The CDR3 contains 15 residues. V shed 5 bases and J 7 bases; nucleotides not matched to a gene: 14. Looked up from germline, CDR1 is SGHDN and CDR2 is FVKESK.

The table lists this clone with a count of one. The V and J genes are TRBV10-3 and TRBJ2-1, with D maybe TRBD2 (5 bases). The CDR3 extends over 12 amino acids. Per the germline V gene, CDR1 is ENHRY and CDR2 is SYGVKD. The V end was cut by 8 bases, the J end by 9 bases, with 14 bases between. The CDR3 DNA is TGTGCCATCTATCGAGGGCCGGGTGAGCAGTTCTTC. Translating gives CAIYRGPGEQFF.

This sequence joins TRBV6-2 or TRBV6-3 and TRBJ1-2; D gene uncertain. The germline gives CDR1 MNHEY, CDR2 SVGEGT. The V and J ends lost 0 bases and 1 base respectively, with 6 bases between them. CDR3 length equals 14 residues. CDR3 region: CASSYSRDNYGYTF. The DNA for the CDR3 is TGTGCCAGCAGTTACTCGAGGGATAACTATGGCTACACCTTC.

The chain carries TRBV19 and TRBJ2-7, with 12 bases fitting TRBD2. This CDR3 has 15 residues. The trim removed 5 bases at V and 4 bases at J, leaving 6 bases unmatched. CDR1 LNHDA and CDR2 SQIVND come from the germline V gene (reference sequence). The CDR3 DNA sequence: TGTGCCAGTAGTCGTCTAGCGGGAGGGCCATACGAGCAGTACTTC. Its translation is CASSRLAGGPYEQYF.

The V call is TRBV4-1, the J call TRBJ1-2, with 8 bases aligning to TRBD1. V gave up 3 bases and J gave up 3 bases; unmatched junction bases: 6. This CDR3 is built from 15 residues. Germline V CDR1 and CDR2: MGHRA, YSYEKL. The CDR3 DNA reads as TGCGCCAGCAGCCAGGGACAGGCAAGTTACTATGGCTACACCTTC. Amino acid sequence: CASSQGQASYYGYTF.

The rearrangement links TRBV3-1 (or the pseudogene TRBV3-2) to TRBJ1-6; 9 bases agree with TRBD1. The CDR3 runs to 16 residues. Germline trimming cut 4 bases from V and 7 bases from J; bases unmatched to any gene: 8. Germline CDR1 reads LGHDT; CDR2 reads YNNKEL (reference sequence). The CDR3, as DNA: TGTGCCAGCAGCCCCGACCGGGACAGGGAAAATTCACCCCTCCACTTT. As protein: CASSPDRDRENSPLHF.

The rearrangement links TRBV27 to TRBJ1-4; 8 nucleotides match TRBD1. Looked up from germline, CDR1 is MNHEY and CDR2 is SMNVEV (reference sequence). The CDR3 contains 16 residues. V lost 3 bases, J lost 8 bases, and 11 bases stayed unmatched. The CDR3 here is CASSFYQTGAREKLFF. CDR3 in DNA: TGTGCCAGCAGTTTCTATCAGACAGGGGCTAGAGAAAAACTGTTTTTT.

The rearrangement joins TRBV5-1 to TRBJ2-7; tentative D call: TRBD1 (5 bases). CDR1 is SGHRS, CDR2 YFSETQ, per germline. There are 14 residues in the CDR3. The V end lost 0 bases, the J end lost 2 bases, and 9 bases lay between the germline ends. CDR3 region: CASSLGVGAYEQYF. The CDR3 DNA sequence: TGCGCCAGCAGCTTGGGGGTAGGGGCCTACGAGCAGTACTTC.

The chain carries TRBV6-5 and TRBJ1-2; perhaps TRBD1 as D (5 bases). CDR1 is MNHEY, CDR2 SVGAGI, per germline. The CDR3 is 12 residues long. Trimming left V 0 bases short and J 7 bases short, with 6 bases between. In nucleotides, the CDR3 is TGTGCCAGCAGTTACTCGGGGGGTGGCTACACCTTC. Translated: CASSYSGGGYTF.

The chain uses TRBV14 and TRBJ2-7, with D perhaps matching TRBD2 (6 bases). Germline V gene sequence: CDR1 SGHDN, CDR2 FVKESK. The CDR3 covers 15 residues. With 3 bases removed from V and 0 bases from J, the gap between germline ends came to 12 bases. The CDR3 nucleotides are TGTGCCAGCAGCCACCGAGCGGGTAGCTCCTACGAGCAGTACTTC. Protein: CASSHRAGSSYEQYF. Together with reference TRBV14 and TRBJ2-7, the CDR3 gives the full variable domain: EAGVTQFPSHSVIEKGQTVTLRCDPISGHDNLYWYRRVMGKEIKFLLHFVKESKQDESGMPNNRFLAERTGGTYSTLKVQPAELEDSGVYFCASSHRAGSSYEQYFGPGTRLTVT.

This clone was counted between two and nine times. CDR3 bases: TGTGCCAGCAGCTATATACTAGCGGGAGGGGACGAGCAGTACTTC. This sequence encodes CASSYILAGGDEQYF. The genes are TRBV7-2 and TRBJ2-7, with 13 bases aligning to TRBD2. Trimming at V came to 4 bases and at J to 5 bases, leaving 5 bases not matched to a gene. Per the germline V gene, CDR1 is SGHTA and CDR2 is FQGNSA. CDR3 length equals 15 residues.

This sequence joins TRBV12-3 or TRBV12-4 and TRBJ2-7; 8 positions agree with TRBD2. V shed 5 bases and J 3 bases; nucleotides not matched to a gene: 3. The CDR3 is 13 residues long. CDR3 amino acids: CASSRAGGYEQYF. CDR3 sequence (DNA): TGTGCCAGCAGTAGGGCGGGGGGCTACGAGCAGTACTTC.

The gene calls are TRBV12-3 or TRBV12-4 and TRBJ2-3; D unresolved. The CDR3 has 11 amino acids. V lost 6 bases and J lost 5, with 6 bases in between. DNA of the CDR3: TGTGCCAGCAGCCAAATAGATACGCAGTATTTT. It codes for CASSQIDTQYF.

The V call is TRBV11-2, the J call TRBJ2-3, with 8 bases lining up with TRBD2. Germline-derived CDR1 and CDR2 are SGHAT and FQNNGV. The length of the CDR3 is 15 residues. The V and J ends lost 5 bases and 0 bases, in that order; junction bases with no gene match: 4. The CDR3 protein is CASSQLAESTDTQYF. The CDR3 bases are TGTGCCAGCAGCCAACTAGCGGAGAGCACAGATACGCAGTATTTT.

The DNA for the CDR3 is TGTGCCAGCAGCCTGCGGGCCCAAAGCACAGATACGCAGTATTTT. It yields the protein CASSLRAQSTDTQYF. The V gene is TRBV13, the J gene TRBJ2-3, with a weak D call TRBD2 (5 bases). The CDR3 length is 15 residues. Looked up from germline, CDR1 is PRHDT and CDR2 is FYEKMQ (reference sequence). V lost 5 bases and J 0 bases, leaving 12 bases between the germline ends.

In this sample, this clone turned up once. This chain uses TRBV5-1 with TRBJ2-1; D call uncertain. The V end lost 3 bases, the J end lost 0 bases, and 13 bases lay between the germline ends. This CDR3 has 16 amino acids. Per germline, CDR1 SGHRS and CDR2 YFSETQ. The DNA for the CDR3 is TGCGCCAGCAGCTCCCGGGTCTCACCCTCCTACAATGAGCAGTTCTTC. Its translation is CASSSRVSPSYNEQFF.